Given below is one T cell receptor (beta chain) in context. This sample was taken from a study of T-cell reconstitution after alpha-beta-depleted transplantation in children. Trimming at V came to 4 bases and at J to 1 base, leaving 8 bases not matched to a gene. This CDR3 spans 16 amino acids. Germline V gene lookup returns CDR1 SGHTA and CDR2 FQGNSA. Unique molecular identifiers were used to barcode this TCRbeta library. TCRdb re-called the PCR reads through MiXCR, storing one row per CDR3 protein. Of hundreds of thousands of distinct CDR3 sequences in the sample, 16% were seen once. The TCR originated in a human donor who donated a stem cell graft to a child with acute myeloid leukemia. The rearrangement joins TRBV7-2 to TRBJ1-1, with 8 bases that match TRBD1. Specimen: PBMCs from the stem cell graft donor, collected from the stem cell graft. The DNA of the CDR3 is TGTGCCAGCAGCTCAAGGAGAGGGACAGGGAACACTGAAGCTTTCTTT. It specifies CASSSRRGTGNTEAFF.